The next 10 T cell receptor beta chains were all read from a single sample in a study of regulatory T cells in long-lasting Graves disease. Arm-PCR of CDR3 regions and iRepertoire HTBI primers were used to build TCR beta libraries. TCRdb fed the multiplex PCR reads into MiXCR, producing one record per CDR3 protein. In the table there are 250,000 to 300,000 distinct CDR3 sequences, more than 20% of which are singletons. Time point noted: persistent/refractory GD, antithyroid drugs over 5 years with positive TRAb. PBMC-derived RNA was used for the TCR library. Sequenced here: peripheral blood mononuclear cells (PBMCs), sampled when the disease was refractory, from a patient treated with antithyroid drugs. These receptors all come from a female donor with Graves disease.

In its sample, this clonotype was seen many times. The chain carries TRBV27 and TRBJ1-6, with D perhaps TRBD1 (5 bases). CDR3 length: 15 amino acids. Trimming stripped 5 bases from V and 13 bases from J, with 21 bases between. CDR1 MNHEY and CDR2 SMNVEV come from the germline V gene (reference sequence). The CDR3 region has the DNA TGTGCCAGCAGTCCGCCGGGACGCCTTGGGATTCCCCTCCACTTT. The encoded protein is CASSPPGRLGIPLHF.

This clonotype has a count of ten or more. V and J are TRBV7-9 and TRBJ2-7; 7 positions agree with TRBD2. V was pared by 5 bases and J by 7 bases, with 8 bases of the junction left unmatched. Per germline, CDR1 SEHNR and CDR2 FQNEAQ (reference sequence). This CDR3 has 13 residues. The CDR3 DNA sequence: TGTGCCAGCAGCACGGGACTAACGAGTGAGCAGTACTTC. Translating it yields CASSTGLTSEQYF. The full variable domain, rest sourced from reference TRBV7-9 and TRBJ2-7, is DTGVSQNPRHKITKRGQNVTFRCDPISEHNRLYWYRQTLGQGPEFLTYFQNEAQLEKSRLLSDRFSAERPKGSFSTLEIQRTEQGDSAMYLCASSTGLTSEQYFGPGTRLTVT.

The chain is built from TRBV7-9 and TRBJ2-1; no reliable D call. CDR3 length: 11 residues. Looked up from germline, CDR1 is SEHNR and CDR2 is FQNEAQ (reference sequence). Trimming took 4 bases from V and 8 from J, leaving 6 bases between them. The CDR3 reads CASSSHYEQFF. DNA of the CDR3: TGTGCCAGCAGCTCTCACTATGAGCAGTTCTTC.

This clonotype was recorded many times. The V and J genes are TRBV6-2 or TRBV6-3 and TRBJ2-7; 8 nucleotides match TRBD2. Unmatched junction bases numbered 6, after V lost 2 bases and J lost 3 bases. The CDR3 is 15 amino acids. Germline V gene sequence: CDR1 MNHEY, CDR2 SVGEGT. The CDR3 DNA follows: TGTGCCAGCAGTTACCCCAGCGGGAGTGTCTACGAGCAGTACTTC. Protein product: CASSYPSGSVYEQYF.

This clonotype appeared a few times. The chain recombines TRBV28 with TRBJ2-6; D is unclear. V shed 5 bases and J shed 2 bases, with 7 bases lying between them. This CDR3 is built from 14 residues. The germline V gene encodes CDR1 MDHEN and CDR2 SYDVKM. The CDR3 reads CASSTYPGANVLTF. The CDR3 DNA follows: TGTGCCAGCAGTACCTACCCTGGGGCCAACGTCCTGACTTTC.

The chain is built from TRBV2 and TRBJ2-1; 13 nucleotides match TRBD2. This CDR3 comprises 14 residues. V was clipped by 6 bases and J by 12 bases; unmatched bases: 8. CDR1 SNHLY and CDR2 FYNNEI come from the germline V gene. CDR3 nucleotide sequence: TGTGCCAGCAGGGAGGGACTAGCGGGATTGGTGCAGTTCTTC. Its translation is CASREGLAGLVQFF.

CDR3: CASQAANEQFF. For the CDR3, the DNA is TGTGCCAGCCAAGCGGCCAATGAGCAGTTCTTC. J is TRBJ2-1 and V is TRBV5-4; D is possibly TRBD2 (5 bases). The CDR3 contains 11 residues. In germline, CDR1 is SGHNT, CDR2 YYREEE (reference sequence). The ends were cut back, 7 bases at V and 6 bases at J, with 8 bases in the middle.

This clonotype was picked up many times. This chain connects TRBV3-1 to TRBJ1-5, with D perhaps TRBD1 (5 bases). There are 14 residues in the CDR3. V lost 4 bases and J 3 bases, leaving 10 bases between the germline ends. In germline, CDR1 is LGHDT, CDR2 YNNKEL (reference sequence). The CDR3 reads CASSRDGTNQPQHF. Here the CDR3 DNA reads TGTGCCAGCAGCCGGGACGGAACCAATCAGCCCCAGCATTTT.

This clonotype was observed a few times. CDR3 in amino acids: CASSQDMPPLSSRYYEQYF. The DNA for the CDR3 is TGTGCCAGCAGCCAAGATATGCCCCCCCTCTCAAGCCGCTACTACGAGCAGTACTTC. The J gene is TRBJ2-7, the V gene TRBV4-2; D not resolved. Germline V gives CDR1 LGHNA, CDR2 YNFKEQ. The length of the CDR3 is 19 residues. V was pared by 0 bases and J by 3 bases, with 24 bases between.

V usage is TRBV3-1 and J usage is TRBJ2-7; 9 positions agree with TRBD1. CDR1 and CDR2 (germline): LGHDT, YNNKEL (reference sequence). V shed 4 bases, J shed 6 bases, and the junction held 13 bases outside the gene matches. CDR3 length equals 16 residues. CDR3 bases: TGTGCCAGCAGCCCCGGGACAGGGATTAACCTACGCGAGCAGTACTTC. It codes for CASSPGTGINLREQYF.